Listed below are T cell receptor beta chains from one sample, sequenced in a study of shared clonotypes between healthy human individuals. Using immunoSEQ multiplex PCR, the repertoire was profiled, and TCRdb retains in-frame clones only, with some absent. The sample includes approximately 2.4 million clones, 90% to 97% of them seen just once. Sample: naive CD4+ T cells sorted from blood. Receptor source: a man aged 18 to 35 in good health. Each CDR3 is given with its conserved first and last residue. A D gene is named only where the DNA matches it firmly. A row's size may be missing; if present it is once, few, many or a size class.

clone_size: NA
d_call: TRBD2
v_call: TRBV11-3
j_call: TRBJ2-3
cdr3_nt: TGTGCCAGCAGCTTGGGTGGGGGGGCGCAGTATTTT
cdr3_aa: CASSLGGGAQYF

clone_size: once
d_call: NA
v_call: TRBV5-5
j_call: TRBJ1-1
cdr3_nt: TGTGCCAGCAGCTTCGGGGTCCAGAACACTGAAGCTTTCTTT
cdr3_aa: CASSFGVQNTEAFF

clone_size: NA
d_call: TRBD1
v_call: TRBV5-1
j_call: TRBJ1-2
cdr3_nt: TGCGCCAGCAGCTTGCGTTCGGGACAGGGTTGGAATGGCTACACCTTC
cdr3_aa: CASSLRSGQGWNGYTF

clone_size: NA
d_call: TRBD1
v_call: TRBV9
j_call: TRBJ1-1
cdr3_nt: TGTGCCAGCAGCGTAGATTGGACAGGGAAAGCTTTCTTT
cdr3_aa: CASSVDWTGKAFF

clone_size: NA
d_call: TRBD2
v_call: TRBV2
j_call: TRBJ2-5
cdr3_nt: TGTGCCAGCAGATGGGGGACTAGCTCGGAGACCCAGTACTTC
cdr3_aa: CASRWGTSSETQYF

clone_size: NA
d_call: NA
v_call: TRBV14
j_call: TRBJ1-6
cdr3_nt: TGTGCCAGCAGCCTTCGGGGTGGGGTCTCACCCCTCCACTTT
cdr3_aa: CASSLRGGVSPLHF

clone_size: NA
d_call: NA
v_call: TRBV18
j_call: TRBJ2-4
cdr3_nt: TGTGCCAGCTCACCGCCTTCCATAAGCGGCATTCAGTACTTC
cdr3_aa: CASSPPSISGIQYF

clone_size: once
d_call: TRBD1
v_call: TRBV18
j_call: TRBJ1-5
cdr3_nt: TGTGCCAGCTCGCCCGGGACAGCCCGGGATCCCCAGCATTTT
cdr3_aa: CASSPGTARDPQHF

clone_size: NA
d_call: NA
v_call: TRBV4-1
j_call: TRBJ2-7
cdr3_nt: TGCGCCAGCAGCCCGGGGGGCCATGGTATTTCCTACGAGCAGTACTTC
cdr3_aa: CASSPGGHGISYEQYF

clone_size: NA
d_call: TRBD1
v_call: TRBV6-5
j_call: TRBJ2-7
cdr3_nt: TGTGCCAGCAGTTACTCGGGGACAGGCACCTACGAGCAGTACTTC
cdr3_aa: CASSYSGTGTYEQYF

clone_size: NA
d_call: TRBD2
v_call: TRBV9
j_call: TRBJ2-1
cdr3_nt: TGTGCCAGCAGCGTCGGGACTAGCGGGAGGGCCTGGCAGTTCTTC
cdr3_aa: CASSVGTSGRAWQFF

clone_size: NA
d_call: NA
v_call: TRBV6-1
j_call: TRBJ2-5
cdr3_nt: TGTGCCAGCAGTGAAGCTAGTTTGAGCAAAGAGACCCAGTACTTC
cdr3_aa: CASSEASLSKETQYF

clone_size: NA
d_call: TRBD1
v_call: TRBV5-1
j_call: TRBJ2-3
cdr3_nt: TGCGCCAGCAGCCTCCGACAGGGGAGGACCACAGATACGCAGTATTTT
cdr3_aa: CASSLRQGRTTDTQYF

clone_size: once
d_call: NA
v_call: TRBV7-9
j_call: TRBJ1-1
cdr3_nt: TGTGCCACCTCGGGTAGGGCGAACACTGAAGCTTTCTTT
cdr3_aa: CATSGRANTEAFF

clone_size: once
d_call: NA
v_call: TRBV19
j_call: TRBJ2-6
cdr3_nt: TGTGCCAGTAGTATAGAAGGCTCAAGCTCTGGGGCCAACGTCCTGACTTTC
cdr3_aa: CASSIEGSSSGANVLTF

clone_size: NA
d_call: TRBD2
v_call: TRBV5-1
j_call: TRBJ2-7
cdr3_nt: TGCGCCAGCAGCTACTGGGCTAGCGGGGACATATACGAGCAGTACTTC
cdr3_aa: CASSYWASGDIYEQYF

clone_size: NA
d_call: NA
v_call: TRBV6-1
j_call: TRBJ2-1
cdr3_nt: TGTGCCAGCCAAACCTACAATGAGCAGTTCTTC
cdr3_aa: CASQTYNEQFF

clone_size: NA
d_call: TRBD1
v_call: TRBV9
j_call: TRBJ2-7
cdr3_nt: TGTGCCAGCAGCGTAGCGGGACAGGGGGGTTACGAGCAGTACTTC
cdr3_aa: CASSVAGQGGYEQYF

clone_size: NA
d_call: NA
v_call: TRBV7-2
j_call: TRBJ1-2
cdr3_nt: TGTGCCAGCAGCATGGACAAGAGCTATGGCTACACCTTC
cdr3_aa: CASSMDKSYGYTF

clone_size: NA
d_call: NA
v_call: TRBV7-2
j_call: TRBJ1-5
cdr3_nt: TGTGCCAGCAGCTTAGGGCTTAGTGGGGGGTATCAGCCCCAGCATTTT
cdr3_aa: CASSLGLSGGYQPQHF

clone_size: NA
d_call: TRBD2
v_call: TRBV7-9
j_call: TRBJ2-1
cdr3_nt: TGTGCCAGCAGCTCATCGACTAGCGGGAGAAGCTACAATGAGCAGTTCTTC
cdr3_aa: CASSSSTSGRSYNEQFF

clone_size: NA
d_call: NA
v_call: TRBV4-1
j_call: TRBJ1-2
cdr3_nt: TGCGCCAGCAGCCAAGGATTGACCCGCTATGGCTACACCTTC
cdr3_aa: CASSQGLTRYGYTF

clone_size: NA
d_call: NA
v_call: TRBV5-1
j_call: TRBJ1-3
cdr3_nt: TGCGCCAGCAGCTTGGAAGTCGGGGTAGGAAACACCATATATTTT
cdr3_aa: CASSLEVGVGNTIYF

clone_size: once
d_call: TRBD1
v_call: TRBV5-1
j_call: TRBJ1-6
cdr3_nt: TGCGCCAGCAGCTTGGAGGGGACAGGGGTTTCACCCCTCCACTTT
cdr3_aa: CASSLEGTGVSPLHF

clone_size: NA
d_call: TRBD1
v_call: TRBV28
j_call: TRBJ2-5
cdr3_nt: TGTGCCAGCAGTTCAGGGGGTGGAGAGACCCAGTACTTC
cdr3_aa: CASSSGGGETQYF

clone_size: once
d_call: TRBD1
v_call: TRBV9
j_call: TRBJ1-5
cdr3_nt: TGTGCCAGCAGCGTAGAAGGGGGCAACCAGCCCCAGCATTTT
cdr3_aa: CASSVEGGNQPQHF

clone_size: NA
d_call: TRBD2
v_call: TRBV5-4
j_call: TRBJ2-3
cdr3_nt: TGTGCCAGCAGCCAGGGACTAGCGGGGGCCACGCCCACAGATACGCAGTATTTT
cdr3_aa: CASSQGLAGATPTDTQYF

clone_size: NA
d_call: NA
v_call: TRBV6-1
j_call: TRBJ2-3
cdr3_nt: TGTGCCAGCAGTGAATACCCGGCGGGTGCTAGCACAGATACGCAGTATTTT
cdr3_aa: CASSEYPAGASTDTQYF

clone_size: NA
d_call: TRBD1
v_call: TRBV6-1
j_call: TRBJ1-2
cdr3_nt: TGTGCCAGCAGTGGGGGGACAGGGAAAAACTATGGCTACACCTTC
cdr3_aa: CASSGGTGKNYGYTF

clone_size: NA
d_call: TRBD2
v_call: TRBV7-8
j_call: TRBJ2-7
cdr3_nt: TGTGCCAGCAGCAAAAGAAACAGCGGGAGAATATCGTCCTACGAGCAGTACTTC
cdr3_aa: CASSKRNSGRISSYEQYF

clone_size: NA
d_call: NA
v_call: TRBV10-2
j_call: TRBJ2-3
cdr3_nt: TGCGCCACCCGTCGGAACCCAGGGACAGATACGCAGTATTTT
cdr3_aa: CATRRNPGTDTQYF

clone_size: once
d_call: TRBD1
v_call: TRBV2
j_call: TRBJ2-2
cdr3_nt: TGTGCCAGCAGCCCACAGGGGGCGGGCACCGGGGAGCTGTTTTTT
cdr3_aa: CASSPQGAGTGELFF

clone_size: NA
d_call: NA
v_call: TRBV9
j_call: TRBJ2-7
cdr3_nt: TGTGCCAGCAGCGTTTGGGGTAGTGGGGAGCAGTACTTC
cdr3_aa: CASSVWGSGEQYF

clone_size: NA
d_call: TRBD2
v_call: TRBV7-9
j_call: TRBJ2-3
cdr3_nt: TGTGCCAGCAGCTTAGGACTAGCGGGAGTCACAGATACGCAGTATTTT
cdr3_aa: CASSLGLAGVTDTQYF

clone_size: NA
d_call: NA
v_call: TRBV30
j_call: TRBJ2-2
cdr3_nt: TGTGCCTGGAGCCTTAGTTGGGGAGACACCGGGGAGCTGTTTTTT
cdr3_aa: CAWSLSWGDTGELFF

clone_size: NA
d_call: NA
v_call: TRBV5-1
j_call: TRBJ2-7
cdr3_nt: TGCGCCAGCAGCTTGTCGAGGGCGGGTACCTACGAGCAGTACTTC
cdr3_aa: CASSLSRAGTYEQYF

clone_size: NA
d_call: TRBD2
v_call: TRBV19
j_call: TRBJ2-1
cdr3_nt: TGTGCCAGCGGTCGCGGGAGCATATACAATGAGCAGTTCTTC
cdr3_aa: CASGRGSIYNEQFF

clone_size: NA
d_call: TRBD2
v_call: TRBV2
j_call: TRBJ2-5
cdr3_nt: TGTGCCAGCAGTGATGGTCTAGCGGGGGGCCAAGAGACCCAGTACTTC
cdr3_aa: CASSDGLAGGQETQYF

clone_size: NA
d_call: NA
v_call: TRBV19
j_call: TRBJ2-7
cdr3_nt: TGTGCCAGTAGTATATCCGCAACCTTCTACGAGCAGTACTTC
cdr3_aa: CASSISATFYEQYF

clone_size: NA
d_call: TRBD2
v_call: TRBV7-6
j_call: TRBJ2-7
cdr3_nt: TGTGCCAGCAGCCCGCAGCCGCTAGCGGGGGGACTATCCTACGAGCAGTACTTC
cdr3_aa: CASSPQPLAGGLSYEQYF

clone_size: few
d_call: NA
v_call: TRBV2
j_call: TRBJ2-2
cdr3_nt: TGTGCCAGCCACAACACCGGGGAGCTGTTTTTT
cdr3_aa: CASHNTGELFF

clone_size: NA
d_call: NA
v_call: TRBV6-6
j_call: TRBJ2-7
cdr3_nt: TGTGCCAGCAGTTCCAACACGGTACTTCAGTACTTC
cdr3_aa: CASSSNTVLQYF

clone_size: NA
d_call: NA
v_call: TRBV19
j_call: TRBJ1-2
cdr3_nt: TGTGCCAGTAGTCGTTCAGGGTTGGGGGGAGACGGCTACACCTTC
cdr3_aa: CASSRSGLGGDGYTF

clone_size: NA
d_call: NA
v_call: TRBV27
j_call: TRBJ2-1
cdr3_nt: TGTGCCAGCAGTTACGGGTTGGGGCGAAAGCAGTTCTTC
cdr3_aa: CASSYGLGRKQFF

clone_size: NA
d_call: NA
v_call: TRBV5-1
j_call: TRBJ1-5
cdr3_nt: TGCGCCAGCAGCTTGCGGGGAGGCAATCAGCCCCAGCATTTT
cdr3_aa: CASSLRGGNQPQHF

clone_size: NA
d_call: NA
v_call: TRBV16
j_call: TRBJ1-1
cdr3_nt: TGTGCCAGCAGCCAATGGGGCAGGCTGAACACTGAAGCTTTCTTT
cdr3_aa: CASSQWGRLNTEAFF

clone_size: NA
d_call: NA
v_call: TRBV30
j_call: TRBJ2-3
cdr3_nt: TGTGCCTGGTTCCGGGAATACACAGATACGCAGTATTTT
cdr3_aa: CAWFREYTDTQYF

clone_size: once
d_call: TRBD2
v_call: TRBV30
j_call: TRBJ2-5
cdr3_nt: TGTGCCTGGGCCCGGGGGGGAGGACGGGAGACCCAGTACTTC
cdr3_aa: CAWARGGGRETQYF

clone_size: NA
d_call: TRBD1
v_call: TRBV6-1
j_call: TRBJ1-4
cdr3_nt: TGTGCCAGCAGTGAACCGGACAGGGGGAAACTGTTTTTT
cdr3_aa: CASSEPDRGKLFF